Listed below are T cell receptor beta chains from one sample, sequenced in a study of blood T cell repertoires in COVID-19. Profiled with immunoSEQ multiplex PCR; TCRdb holds only in-frame clones, not every one. Among about 210,000 clones listed, more than 75% were seen once. Source material: PBMCs or T cells enriched from blood (not recorded which). Every receptor here comes from a man aged 25-45 years with acute COVID-19. The CDR3 runs from the conserved cysteine through the conserved F or W. Fields, in order: clone size, CDR3 length, J gene, V gene, D gene, CDR3 protein, CDR3 DNA. A D gene is named only where the DNA matches it firmly. Clone size is not always given. Where it is, it says once, few, many or a class for expanded clones.

clone size: -
CDR3 length: 16
J gene: TRBJ2-5
V gene: TRBV4-1
D gene: TRBD1
CDR3 protein: CASSQETGGIQETQYF
CDR3 DNA: TGCGCCAGCAGCCAAGAGACAGGGGGGATCCAAGAGACCCAGTACTTC

clone size: -
CDR3 length: 18
J gene: TRBJ2-3
V gene: TRBV7-6
D gene: TRBD2
CDR3 protein: CASSLLPAGGPISDTQYF
CDR3 DNA: TGTGCCAGCAGCTTACTTCCGGCGGGGGGGCCAATATCAGATACGCAGTATTTT

clone size: few
CDR3 length: 15
J gene: TRBJ1-6
V gene: TRBV5-1
D gene: TRBD1
CDR3 protein: CASSLGQGESSPLHF
CDR3 DNA: TGCGCCAGCAGCTTGGGACAGGGGGAATCTTCACCCCTCCACTTT

clone size: -
CDR3 length: 20
J gene: TRBJ1-5
V gene: TRBV5-1
D gene: -
CDR3 protein: CAIAKFGAHGALRGNQPQHF
CDR3 DNA: TGCGCCATCGCTAAGTTTGGGGCCCATGGGGCTCTCAGGGGCAATCAGCCCCAGCATTTT

clone size: -
CDR3 length: 18
J gene: TRBJ1-5
V gene: TRBV16
D gene: -
CDR3 protein: CASSHFSPGRFSGQPQHF
CDR3 DNA: TGTGCCAGCAGCCATTTTAGCCCAGGGCGGTTCTCAGGTCAGCCCCAGCATTTT

clone size: once
CDR3 length: 14
J gene: TRBJ1-4
V gene: TRBV6-5
D gene: TRBD1
CDR3 protein: CASTSGTGNEKLFF
CDR3 DNA: TGTGCCAGCACCTCCGGGACAGGGAATGAAAAACTGTTTTTT

clone size: -
CDR3 length: 15
J gene: TRBJ2-4
V gene: TRBV6-5
D gene: -
CDR3 protein: CASTDSSRAKNIQYF
CDR3 DNA: TGTGCCAGCACGGACTCGTCGAGAGCCAAAAACATTCAGTACTTC

clone size: -
CDR3 length: 15
J gene: TRBJ2-1
V gene: TRBV5-4
D gene: TRBD1
CDR3 protein: CASSNRGRSYNEQFF
CDR3 DNA: TGTGCCAGCAGCAACAGGGGGCGCTCCTACAATGAGCAGTTCTTC

clone size: few
CDR3 length: 14
J gene: TRBJ1-5
V gene: TRBV6-6
D gene: -
CDR3 protein: CASTETNSNQPQHF
CDR3 DNA: TGTGCCAGCACCGAAACAAATAGCAATCAGCCCCAGCATTTT

clone size: -
CDR3 length: 12
J gene: TRBJ1-1
V gene: TRBV15
D gene: -
CDR3 protein: CATSEAGTEAFF
CDR3 DNA: TGTGCCACCAGCGAGGCTGGCACTGAAGCTTTCTTT

clone size: -
CDR3 length: 14
J gene: TRBJ2-7
V gene: TRBV5-1
D gene: -
CDR3 protein: CASSLDGVSYEQYF
CDR3 DNA: TGCGCCAGCAGCTTGGACGGAGTTTCCTACGAGCAGTACTTC

clone size: -
CDR3 length: 13
J gene: TRBJ2-2
V gene: TRBV9
D gene: -
CDR3 protein: CASSMELNGELFF
CDR3 DNA: TGTGCCAGCAGCATGGAGTTGAACGGGGAGCTGTTTTTT

clone size: -
CDR3 length: 11
J gene: TRBJ1-3
V gene: TRBV28
D gene: -
CDR3 protein: CASSLENTIYF
CDR3 DNA: TGTGCCAGCAGTTTAGAGAACACCATATATTTT

clone size: -
CDR3 length: 19
J gene: TRBJ2-2
V gene: TRBV9
D gene: TRBD2
CDR3 protein: CASSVPSTSGGENTGELFF
CDR3 DNA: TGTGCCAGCAGCGTCCCCTCGACTAGCGGGGGGGAGAACACCGGGGAGCTGTTTTTT

clone size: once
CDR3 length: 16
J gene: TRBJ2-2
V gene: TRBV29-1
D gene: TRBD2
CDR3 protein: CSVEGSSGGNTGELFF
CDR3 DNA: TGCAGCGTTGAAGGGTCTAGCGGGGGGAACACCGGGGAGCTGTTTTTT

clone size: -
CDR3 length: 15
J gene: TRBJ2-7
V gene: TRBV2
D gene: TRBD1
CDR3 protein: CASKLLGTGINEQYF
CDR3 DNA: TGTGCCAGCAAGCTTTTAGGGACAGGGATAAACGAGCAGTACTTC

clone size: -
CDR3 length: 12
J gene: TRBJ1-6
V gene: TRBV28
D gene: -
CDR3 protein: CASSWPNSPLHF
CDR3 DNA: TGTGCCAGCAGTTGGCCTAATTCACCCCTCCACTTT

clone size: -
CDR3 length: 14
J gene: TRBJ2-5
V gene: TRBV18
D gene: TRBD1
CDR3 protein: CASSRGQAKETQYF
CDR3 DNA: TGTGCCAGCTCAAGGGGACAGGCCAAAGAGACCCAGTACTTC

clone size: -
CDR3 length: 12
J gene: TRBJ1-2
V gene: TRBV2
D gene: TRBD1
CDR3 protein: CASEQGVGGYTF
CDR3 DNA: TGTGCCAGCGAACAGGGGGTGGGTGGCTACACCTTC

clone size: few
CDR3 length: 16
J gene: TRBJ1-1
V gene: TRBV5-1
D gene: -
CDR3 protein: CASSLAQPSRYTEAFF
CDR3 DNA: TGCGCCAGCAGCTTGGCCCAACCTTCACGGTACACTGAAGCTTTCTTT

clone size: -
CDR3 length: 15
J gene: TRBJ2-1
V gene: TRBV6-5
D gene: -
CDR3 protein: CASGPPGEGYNEQFF
CDR3 DNA: TGTGCCAGCGGCCCCCCAGGGGAAGGTTACAATGAGCAGTTCTTC

clone size: -
CDR3 length: 13
J gene: TRBJ1-3
V gene: TRBV30
D gene: -
CDR3 protein: CAWNREPGDTIYF
CDR3 DNA: TGTGCCTGGAACCGGGAGCCGGGGGACACCATATATTTT

clone size: -
CDR3 length: 14
J gene: TRBJ1-4
V gene: TRBV19
D gene: -
CDR3 protein: CASSSEGNSEKLFF
CDR3 DNA: TGTGCCAGTAGTTCGGAGGGAAATAGTGAAAAACTGTTTTTT

clone size: -
CDR3 length: 20
J gene: TRBJ1-2
V gene: TRBV21-1
D gene: -
CDR3 protein: CASSIERASRGKSAFYGYTF
CDR3 DNA: TGTGCCAGCAGCATTGAGAGGGCGTCCAGGGGGAAATCAGCATTCTATGGCTACACCTTC

clone size: -
CDR3 length: 18
J gene: TRBJ2-3
V gene: TRBV11-2
D gene: TRBD2
CDR3 protein: CASSPGTSGGLGTDTQYF
CDR3 DNA: TGTGCCAGCAGCCCAGGGACTAGCGGGGGGCTAGGGACAGATACGCAGTATTTT

clone size: -
CDR3 length: 11
J gene: TRBJ1-4
V gene: TRBV19
D gene: -
CDR3 protein: CASSMAGGLFF
CDR3 DNA: TGTGCCAGTAGTATGGCAGGAGGGCTGTTTTTT

clone size: once
CDR3 length: 14
J gene: TRBJ2-2
V gene: TRBV2
D gene: -
CDR3 protein: CASSEGLLTGELFF
CDR3 DNA: TGTGCCAGCAGTGAAGGTCTACTCACCGGGGAGCTGTTTTTT

clone size: few
CDR3 length: 15
J gene: TRBJ2-5
V gene: TRBV28
D gene: TRBD2
CDR3 protein: CASSVLAGGQETQYF
CDR3 DNA: TGTGCCAGCAGCGTACTAGCGGGGGGGCAAGAGACCCAGTACTTC

clone size: -
CDR3 length: 17
J gene: TRBJ2-5
V gene: TRBV10-3
D gene: TRBD1
CDR3 protein: CAISTLPGGGGQETQYF
CDR3 DNA: TGTGCCATCAGTACACTCCCAGGGGGCGGAGGACAAGAGACCCAGTACTTC

clone size: -
CDR3 length: 17
J gene: TRBJ1-2
V gene: TRBV28
D gene: -
CDR3 protein: CASSRGLAKLANYGYTF
CDR3 DNA: TGTGCCAGCAGCCGGGGACTGGCCAAGTTAGCTAACTATGGCTACACCTTC

clone size: -
CDR3 length: 16
J gene: TRBJ2-5
V gene: TRBV28
D gene: -
CDR3 protein: CASSLNLGQGFQTQYF
CDR3 DNA: TGTGCCAGCAGTTTAAATCTAGGGCAGGGCTTTCAGACCCAGTACTTC

clone size: -
CDR3 length: 11
J gene: TRBJ1-1
V gene: TRBV20-1
D gene: -
CDR3 protein: CSARGGAEAFF
CDR3 DNA: TGCAGTGCTAGAGGGGGAGCTGAAGCTTTCTTT

clone size: -
CDR3 length: 15
J gene: TRBJ2-1
V gene: TRBV19
D gene: TRBD2
CDR3 protein: CASSIVLAGGNEQFF
CDR3 DNA: TGTGCCAGTAGTATTGTGCTAGCGGGGGGCAATGAGCAGTTCTTC

clone size: few
CDR3 length: 14
J gene: TRBJ1-6
V gene: TRBV5-1
D gene: TRBD1
CDR3 protein: CASSSGQVNSPLHF
CDR3 DNA: TGCGCCAGCAGCTCCGGACAGGTCAATTCACCCCTCCACTTT

clone size: few
CDR3 length: 14
J gene: TRBJ1-2
V gene: TRBV4-1
D gene: TRBD1
CDR3 protein: CASSQEGQGYGYTF
CDR3 DNA: TGCGCCAGCAGCCAAGAGGGACAGGGTTATGGCTACACCTTC

clone size: -
CDR3 length: 14
J gene: TRBJ1-3
V gene: TRBV4-1
D gene: -
CDR3 protein: CASSQVGAGNTIYF
CDR3 DNA: TGCGCCAGCAGCCAAGTGGGAGCTGGAAACACCATATATTTT

clone size: -
CDR3 length: 15
J gene: TRBJ1-3
V gene: TRBV6-5
D gene: TRBD1
CDR3 protein: CASIVGTGGGNTIYF
CDR3 DNA: TGTGCCAGCATAGTTGGGACAGGGGGCGGAAACACCATATATTTT

clone size: -
CDR3 length: 15
J gene: TRBJ1-5
V gene: TRBV5-5
D gene: TRBD1
CDR3 protein: CASSRTGGQLNAQHF
CDR3 DNA: TGTGCCAGCAGCCGGACAGGGGGCCAGCTCAATGCCCAGCATTTT

clone size: -
CDR3 length: 12
J gene: TRBJ1-2
V gene: TRBV29-1
D gene: TRBD1
CDR3 protein: CSVGQGAYGYTF
CDR3 DNA: TGCAGCGTAGGACAGGGGGCCTATGGCTACACCTTC

clone size: -
CDR3 length: 14
J gene: TRBJ2-6
V gene: TRBV2
D gene: -
CDR3 protein: CASSVPGWANVLTF
CDR3 DNA: TGTGCCAGCAGTGTGCCAGGCTGGGCCAACGTCCTGACTTTC

clone size: -
CDR3 length: 13
J gene: TRBJ2-7
V gene: TRBV3-1/TRBV3-2
D gene: -
CDR3 protein: CASSQDRLDEQYF
CDR3 DNA: TGTGCCAGCAGCCAAGACCGTCTTGACGAGCAGTACTTC

clone size: -
CDR3 length: 15
J gene: TRBJ2-5
V gene: TRBV18
D gene: -
CDR3 protein: CASSPLPGFQETQYF
CDR3 DNA: TGTGCCAGCTCACCACTCCCGGGTTTCCAAGAGACCCAGTACTTC

clone size: -
CDR3 length: 16
J gene: TRBJ1-3
V gene: TRBV6-1
D gene: -
CDR3 protein: CASSEDSHPSGNTIYF
CDR3 DNA: TGTGCCAGCAGTGAAGACAGCCACCCCTCTGGAAACACCATATATTTT

clone size: many
CDR3 length: 16
J gene: TRBJ1-3
V gene: TRBV3-1/TRBV3-2
D gene: -
CDR3 protein: CASSPSRLQPGNTIYF
CDR3 DNA: TGTGCCAGCAGCCCGTCGAGGCTCCAGCCCGGAAACACCATATATTTT

clone size: -
CDR3 length: 15
J gene: TRBJ1-1
V gene: TRBV3-1/TRBV3-2
D gene: -
CDR3 protein: CASSQERTQNTEAFF
CDR3 DNA: TGTGCCAGCAGCCAAGAACGCACACAGAACACTGAAGCTTTCTTT

clone size: -
CDR3 length: 16
J gene: TRBJ1-6
V gene: TRBV24-1
D gene: -
CDR3 protein: CATREGKVGNNSPLHF
CDR3 DNA: TGTGCCACCAGGGAGGGGAAGGTGGGGAATAATTCACCCCTCCACTTT

clone size: -
CDR3 length: 14
J gene: TRBJ2-7
V gene: TRBV6-5
D gene: TRBD2
CDR3 protein: CASSPGTSGYEQYF
CDR3 DNA: TGTGCCAGCAGTCCCGGGACTAGCGGGTACGAGCAGTACTTC

clone size: -
CDR3 length: 11
J gene: TRBJ1-3
V gene: TRBV29-1
D gene: -
CDR3 protein: CSVRTGNTIYF
CDR3 DNA: TGCAGCGTGAGAACTGGAAACACCATATATTTT

clone size: -
CDR3 length: 17
J gene: TRBJ1-1
V gene: TRBV7-2
D gene: -
CDR3 protein: CASSLVVVRGMNTEAFF
CDR3 DNA: TGTGCCAGCAGCTTAGTAGTGGTAAGGGGGATGAACACTGAAGCTTTCTTT

clone size: -
CDR3 length: 14
J gene: TRBJ1-2
V gene: TRBV19
D gene: TRBD1
CDR3 protein: CASIKTGDNYGYTF
CDR3 DNA: TGTGCCAGTATCAAGACAGGGGATAACTATGGCTACACCTTC

clone size: once
CDR3 length: 14
J gene: TRBJ1-4
V gene: TRBV6-5
D gene: TRBD1
CDR3 protein: CASSYSQGEEKLFF
CDR3 DNA: TGTGCCAGCAGTTACTCCCAGGGGGAGGAAAAACTGTTTTTT